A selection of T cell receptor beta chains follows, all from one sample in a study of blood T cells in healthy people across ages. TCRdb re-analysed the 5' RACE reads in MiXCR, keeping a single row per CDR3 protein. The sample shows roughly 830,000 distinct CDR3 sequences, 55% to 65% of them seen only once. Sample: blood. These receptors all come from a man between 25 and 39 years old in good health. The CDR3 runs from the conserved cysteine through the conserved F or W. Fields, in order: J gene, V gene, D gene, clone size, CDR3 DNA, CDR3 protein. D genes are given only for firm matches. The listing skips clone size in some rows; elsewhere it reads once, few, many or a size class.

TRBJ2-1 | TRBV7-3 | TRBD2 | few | TGTGCCAGCAGCTTAATAGCGGGCAATGAGCAGTTCTTC | CASSLIAGNEQFF
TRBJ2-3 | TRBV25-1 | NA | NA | TGTGCCAGCAGGGGGGACTCGCGAGATACGCAGTATTTT | CASRGDSRDTQYF
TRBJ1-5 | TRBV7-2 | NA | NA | TGTGCCAGCAGTCGGGAAGGAGTAAAGCCCCAGCATTTT | CASSREGVKPQHF
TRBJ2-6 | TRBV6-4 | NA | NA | TGTGCCAGCAGTGCCCGACGGCCCTCTGGGGCCAACGTCCTGACTTTC | CASSARRPSGANVLTF
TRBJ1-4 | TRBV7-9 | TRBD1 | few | TGTGCCAGCCGCGACTCGCCGGGACAGGGAGGTGGGGTTGAAAAACTGTTTTTT | CASRDSPGQGGGVEKLFF
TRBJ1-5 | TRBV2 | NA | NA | TGTGCCAGCACAGTCACCGGTCAGCCCCAGCATTTT | CASTVTGQPQHF
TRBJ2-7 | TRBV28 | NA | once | TGTGCCAGCAGTTTATCCCGGGACGGGGCGTACGAGCAGTACTTC | CASSLSRDGAYEQYF
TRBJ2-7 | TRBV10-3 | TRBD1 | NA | TGTGCCATCAGTGAGACCCCCGGGACAGCCTACGAGCAGTACTTC | CAISETPGTAYEQYF
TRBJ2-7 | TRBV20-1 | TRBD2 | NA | TGCAGTGCTAGAGCGACTAGCGGGGGCCTCTACGAGCAGTACTTC | CSARATSGGLYEQYF
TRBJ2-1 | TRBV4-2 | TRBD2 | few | TGTGCCAGCAGCCGGACTAGGGCGGACAATGAGCAGTTCTTC | CASSRTRADNEQFF
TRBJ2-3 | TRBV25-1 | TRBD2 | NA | TGTGCCAGCAGTGATCCCGGGACTAGGGGGAGGAATACGCAGTATTTT | CASSDPGTRGRNTQYF
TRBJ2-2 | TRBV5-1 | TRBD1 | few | TGCGCCAGCAGCCCCATCCCGGGACAGGACCCGAACACCGGGGAGCTGTTTTTT | CASSPIPGQDPNTGELFF
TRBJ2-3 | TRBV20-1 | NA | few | TGCAGTGCTTATGGGAGTTTGGGGGCTGCAGATACGCAGTATTTT | CSAYGSLGAADTQYF
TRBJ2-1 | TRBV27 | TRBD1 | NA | TGTGCCAGCAGTCCCTGGGGCTTACAGGGGGCAGGTTCACAAGAGACCCAGTTCTTC | CASSPWGLQGAGSQETQFF
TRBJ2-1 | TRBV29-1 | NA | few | TGCAGCGTTGCCGAATACAATGAGCAGTTCTTC | CSVAEYNEQFF
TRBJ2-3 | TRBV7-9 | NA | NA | TGTGCCAGCAGCCAACACGCAGATACGCAGTATTTT | CASSQHADTQYF
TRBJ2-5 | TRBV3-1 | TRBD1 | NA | TGTGCCAGCACCACCGGGACAGGGCGCGGGACACTCCAAGAGACCCAGTACTTC | CASTTGTGRGTLQETQYF